This TCR beta chain was recovered during a study of T cell repertoires in cytomegalovirus infection. Overall study results and limits: In two of eight donors, the top clonotype was HLA-C-restricted CMV-specific.

Each CDR3 protein gets one entry after TCRdb re-called the reads with MiXCR. The sample has about 24,000 distinct CDR3 sequences, approximately 22% seen once; the top ten hold about nine tenths. This clonotype was seen more than once but under ten times. Antigen: not known. The CDR3 extends over 15 amino acids. Trimming took 1 base from V and 6 from J, leaving 16 bases between them. Germline CDR1 reads SGHTA; CDR2 reads FQGNSA. The chain uses TRBV7-2 and TRBJ2-7; D call uncertain. Source: CD8+ T cells from cultured PBMCs, taken from culture after CMV antigen stimulation. This TCR derives from a human donor in good health (CMV status not recorded). Some clones in this sample may be carry-over from other donors' samples. The CDR3: CASSLEETYWGEQYF. DNA of the CDR3: TGTGCCAGCAGCTTAGAGGAGACATACTGGGGCGAGCAGTACTTC.